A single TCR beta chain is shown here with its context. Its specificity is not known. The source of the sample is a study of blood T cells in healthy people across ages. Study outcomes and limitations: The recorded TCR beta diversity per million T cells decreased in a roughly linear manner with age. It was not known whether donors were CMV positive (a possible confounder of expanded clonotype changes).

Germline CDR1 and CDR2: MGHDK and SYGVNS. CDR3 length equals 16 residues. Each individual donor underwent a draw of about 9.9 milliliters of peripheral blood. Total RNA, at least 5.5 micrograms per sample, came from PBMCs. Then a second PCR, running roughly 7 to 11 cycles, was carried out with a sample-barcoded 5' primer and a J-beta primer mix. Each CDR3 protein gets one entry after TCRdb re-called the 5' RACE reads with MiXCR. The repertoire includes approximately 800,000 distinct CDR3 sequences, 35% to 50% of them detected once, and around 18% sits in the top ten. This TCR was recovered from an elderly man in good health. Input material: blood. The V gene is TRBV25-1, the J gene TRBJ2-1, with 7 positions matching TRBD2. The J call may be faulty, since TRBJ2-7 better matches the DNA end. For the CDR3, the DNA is TGTGCCAGCAGTGGGCCCGGGGGGAGCTCCTACAATGAGCAGTACTTC. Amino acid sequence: CASSGPGGSSYNEQYF.